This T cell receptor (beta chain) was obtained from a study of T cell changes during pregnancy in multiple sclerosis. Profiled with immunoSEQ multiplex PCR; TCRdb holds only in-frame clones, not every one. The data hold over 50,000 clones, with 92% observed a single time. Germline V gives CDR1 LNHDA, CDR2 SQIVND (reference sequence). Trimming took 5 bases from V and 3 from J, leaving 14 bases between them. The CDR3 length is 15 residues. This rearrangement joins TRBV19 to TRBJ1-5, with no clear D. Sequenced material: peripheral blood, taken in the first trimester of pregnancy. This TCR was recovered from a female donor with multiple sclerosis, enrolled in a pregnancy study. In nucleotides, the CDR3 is TGTGCCAGTAGTCCTTCCGGGAGTTCCAATCAGCCCCAGCATTTT. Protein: CASSPSGSSNQPQHF.